Included here is one T cell receptor beta chain sequence, with context. Other nucleotide sequences in the sample specify the same CDR3. This entry is derived from a study of shared clonotypes between healthy human individuals. TCRdb's table, derived via immunoSEQ multiplex PCR, lists solely in-frame clones and lacks some. The sample has millions of clones, 85% to 95% seen once. Terminally differentiated effector memory CD45RA+ cells were excluded from the naive CD8 cells, which were CD45RO-negative and positively selected for CCR7. V gave up 3 bases and J gave up 0 bases, with 10 bases separating them. CDR1 is SEHNR and CDR2 is FQNEAQ in the germline V gene (reference sequence). The CDR3 consists of 15 residues.

This TCR was recovered from a man between 18 and 29 years old in good health. Some clones in this sample may be carry-over from other donors' samples. Input material: naive CD8+ T cells from PBMCs. This rearrangement joins TRBV7-9 to TRBJ2-3; D gene uncertain. As DNA, the CDR3 is TGTGCCAGCAGCTTCTCAGGTGGTAGCACAGATACGCAGTATTTT. This codes for CASSFSGGSTDTQYF.